This T cell receptor beta chain was sequenced in a study of OX40 agonist ivuxolimab in advanced cancers. Study in general: Every 2 weeks, ivuxolimab was infused into the patients intravenously at between 0.01 and 10 mg/kg. Of the patients, three showed partial responses, one with hepatocellular carcinoma and two with cutaneous melanoma. The eligibility criteria allowed prior anti-PD-1, anti-PD-L1 or anti-CTLA-4 therapy, and 30% to 45% had some.

Germline V lookup: CDR1 LGHNA, CDR2 YSLEER. The ends were cut back, 4 bases at V and 3 bases at J, with 16 bases in the middle. The CDR3 totals 16 residues. The method was immunoSEQ multiplex PCR; TCRdb's version includes in-frame clones alone and lacks a portion of them. This sample has about 88,000 clones, with about 85% found just once. The J gene is TRBJ1-5, the V gene TRBV4-3; the D is unclear. The sequence came from an adult with an advanced solid tumor such as melanoma, head and neck, liver or kidney cancer. The input for sequencing was CD4+ or CD8+ T cells sorted from blood, taken in a trial of the OX40 agonist ivuxolimab. The CDR3 here is CASSLDYGRHNQPQHF. The CDR3, as DNA: TGCGCCAGCAGCCTCGACTATGGCAGGCACAATCAGCCCCAGCATTTT.